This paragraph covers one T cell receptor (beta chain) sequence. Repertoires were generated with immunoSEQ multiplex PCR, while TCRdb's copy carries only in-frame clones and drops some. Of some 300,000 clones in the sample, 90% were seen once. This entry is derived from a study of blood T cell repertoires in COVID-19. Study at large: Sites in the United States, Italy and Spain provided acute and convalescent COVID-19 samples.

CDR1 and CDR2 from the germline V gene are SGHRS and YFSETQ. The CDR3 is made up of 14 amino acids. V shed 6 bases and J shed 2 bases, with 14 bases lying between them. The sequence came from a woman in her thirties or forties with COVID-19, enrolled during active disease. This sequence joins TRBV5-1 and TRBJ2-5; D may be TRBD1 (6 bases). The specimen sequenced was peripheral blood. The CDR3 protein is CASNTGTIQETQYF. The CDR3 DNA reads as TGCGCCAGCAATACAGGGACAATTCAAGAGACCCAGTACTTC.